This T cell receptor (beta chain) is from a study of cytomegalovirus exposure and HLA in healthy donors. It was with 60 Vbeta and 13 Jbeta primers that the PCR ran. The data were produced by immunoSEQ multiplex PCR, yet TCRdb's version contains in-frame clones alone and is incomplete. The sample includes tens of thousands of clones, around four fifths seen only once; the top ten take approximately 9.7%. Study outcomes and limitations: The authors later linked a missense DCLRE1C variant to TCR beta V- and J-gene trimming. The study flagged some 170 TCR beta chains as cytomegalovirus-associated.

This CDR3 region has 13 residues. The V gene's germline CDR1 is SGHRS and CDR2 YFSETQ. V lost 4 bases and J 1 base, leaving 8 bases between the germline ends. This clone has a handful of counts. As yet, its antigen is unknown. Sequenced: PBMCs. V is TRBV5-1 and J is TRBJ1-1, with D possibly being TRBD1 (5 bases). The TCR sequence derives from a man aged 35 to 55 in good health and CMV-seronegative. The CDR3, as DNA: TGCGCCAGCAGCCAACAGGAGAACACTGAAGCTTTCTTT. Its protein product is CASSQQENTEAFF.